This entry is about one T cell receptor beta chain. The antigen is unknown. A junction boundary mismatches the germline segment, possibly from a read error. Production of TCR beta cDNA used 400 to 600 ng total RNA together with a constant-region primer. Three nested multiplex PCR rounds, a slightly modified ARM-PCR, produced the libraries for TCR beta. TRBV1-TRBV30 forward primers paired with a C-beta reverse primer were used in the first two PCR rounds, which ran 9 to 10 cycles each. From the multiplex PCR reads, TCRdb called clonotypes with MiXCR, one entry per CDR3 protein. The data show some 180,000 distinct CDR3 sequences, about 60% seen once. The record originates from a study of tumor-infiltrating lymphocytes in primary liver carcinoma. Study conclusions and caveats: Lesser overlap characterized tumor-adjacent and tumor-blood pairs relative to tumor region pairs.

Germline V gives CDR1 LGHNA, CDR2 YNFKEQ. The CDR3 sequence is 13 residues long. Unsorted whole blood yielded blood RNA, and germline DNA was extracted as well. The sequence was collected from a man in his forties or fifties with primary liver carcinoma and hepatitis B virus infection. The chain combines TRBV4-2 with TRBJ2-3; no clear D gene. The sequencing sample was made of peripheral blood. The CDR3 loop reads CANSQVSTETQYF. Here the CDR3 DNA reads TGTGCCAACAGCCAAGTGTCCACAGAGACGCAGTATTTT.